These 5 T cell receptor beta chains came from one sample sequenced in a study of T-cell memory formation after mild COVID-19. TCRdb recomputed calls from the 5' RACE reads with MiXCR, one row per CDR3 protein. The sample gives approximately 270,000 distinct CDR3 sequences, under 20% of which show up once; roughly 20% is in the top ten. The sequenced material came from PBMCs or a T cell subset sorted from them (not recorded which). These receptors were obtained from a man in his late teens or twenties who had mild COVID-19 (a few samples of this study predate the infection). Cell type and time point are not known.

This clonotype came up many times. V gene TRBV11-2 combines with J gene TRBJ2-5, with 8 bases that match TRBD1. CDR3 length equals 15 residues. CDR1 and CDR2 (germline): SGHAT, FQNNGV. The V and J ends lost 4 bases and 4 bases, in that order; junction bases with no gene match: 8. This CDR3 reads CASSSIHTGGETQYF. The CDR3 region has the DNA TGTGCCAGCAGCTCGATCCACACAGGGGGAGAGACCCAGTACTTC.

The chain recombines TRBV20-1 with TRBJ2-3; the match to TRBD2 covers 12 bases. The trim removed 8 bases at V and 3 bases at J, leaving 6 bases unmatched. The CDR3 has 14 residues. Germline V gene sequence: CDR1 DFQATT, CDR2 SNEGSKA (reference sequence). CDR3 nucleotides: TGCAGTCTCGGACTAGCGGGGAATACAGATACGCAGTATTTT. Translation: CSLGLAGNTDTQYF.

The rearrangement links TRBV5-4 to TRBJ1-2; D is unresolved. This CDR3 spans 14 amino acids. V was cut by 0 bases and J by 4 bases, with 10 bases left in between. Germline V gene lookup returns CDR1 SGHNT and CDR2 YYREEE (reference sequence). The CDR3, as DNA: TGTGCCAGCAGCTTGGGGAACAGTGGCTATGGCTACACCTTC. Translating it yields CASSLGNSGYGYTF.

This clonotype has more than one count but fewer than ten. The chain joins TRBV27 to TRBJ2-7; 7 nucleotides align to TRBD2. Germline V gives CDR1 MNHEY, CDR2 SMNVEV (reference sequence). V lost 5 bases, J lost 0 bases, and 4 bases stayed unmatched. The CDR3 contains 14 residues. The chain's CDR3 is CASSPGGSSYEQYV. The CDR3 DNA sequence: TGTGCCAGCAGTCCCGGGGGGAGCTCCTACGAGCAGTACGTC.

This clonotype showed up just a few times. The J gene is TRBJ2-5, the V gene TRBV15; 9 bases are a match to TRBD1. J was trimmed by 5 bases and V by 1 base; bases with no gene match: 14. This CDR3 has 18 residues. Germline V CDR1 and CDR2: LNHNV, YYDKDF (reference sequence). In DNA form, the CDR3 reads TGTGCCACCAGCAGAGTAGTGGGACAGGGATATTTGGGGGAGACCCAGTACTTC. It specifies CATSRVVGQGYLGETQYF.